This TCR beta chain stems from a study of identical twins. Trimming took off 0 bases at V and 0 bases at J, with 12 bases between the two ends. Looked up from germline, CDR1 is SGHRS and CDR2 is YFSETQ. The CDR3 covers 16 residues. General study points: Diverse VJ usage suggested most zero-insertion clonotypes were not invariant T cells. Abundant beta clonotypes from cord blood bore fewer insertions; memory repertoires lacked this pattern. Cross-sectional statistics, not tracking of the same donors, supported the conclusions.

Of note for this clonotype: Its antigen is not known.

TCRdb processed the 5' RACE reads anew with MiXCR; each CDR3 protein has one entry. The sample shows about 240,000 distinct CDR3 sequences, roughly 10% of them seen only once. V usage is TRBV5-1 and J usage is TRBJ1-1; D is unclear. The sequence came from a man aged 50 to 60 in good health. Sequencing was carried out using memory T cells sorted from blood. CDR3 region: CASSLVVGRVNTEAFF. The CDR3 DNA sequence: TGCGCCAGCAGCTTGGTAGTAGGGAGGGTGAACACTGAAGCTTTCTTT.